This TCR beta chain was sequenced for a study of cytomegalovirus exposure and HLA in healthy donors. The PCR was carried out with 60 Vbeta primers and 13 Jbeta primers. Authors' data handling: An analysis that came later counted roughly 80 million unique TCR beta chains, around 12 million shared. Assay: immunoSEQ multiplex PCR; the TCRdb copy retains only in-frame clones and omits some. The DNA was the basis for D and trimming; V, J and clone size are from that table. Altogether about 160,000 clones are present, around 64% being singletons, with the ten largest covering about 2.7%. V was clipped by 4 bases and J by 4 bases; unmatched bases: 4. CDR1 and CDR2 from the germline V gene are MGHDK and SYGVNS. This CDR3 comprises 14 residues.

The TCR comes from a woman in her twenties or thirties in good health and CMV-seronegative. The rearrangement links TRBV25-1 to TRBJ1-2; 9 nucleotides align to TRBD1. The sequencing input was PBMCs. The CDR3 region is CASSARDRVYGYTF. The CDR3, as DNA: TGTGCCAGCAGTGCCCGGGACAGGGTCTATGGCTACACCTTC.